The sequence of this T cell receptor (beta chain) was determined in a study of identical twins. Regarding the study as a whole: Twin-shared out-of-frame alpha sequences showed excess low generation probability. Reduced insertions were recorded for abundant cord blood beta clonotypes, with no such pattern in memory repertoires.

Each donor was a healthy Caucasian. Template switching supplied a universal primer site; unique molecular identifiers were carried on the cDNA. One entry per CDR3 protein, called by TCRdb with MiXCR from the 5' RACE reads. The sample holds about 100,000 distinct CDR3 sequences, under 7% seen once. The V gene lost 8 bases and the J gene lost 12 bases, with 6 bases spanning the gap. The CDR3 contains 8 residues. This clonotype was observed many times. Antigen specificity is unknown. The specimen was memory T cells sorted from blood. The sequence was obtained from a woman aged 45 to 65 in good health. The chain uses TRBV12-3 or TRBV12-4 and TRBJ2-3; D call uncertain. CDR3 sequence (DNA): TGTGCCAGCGCCGGCCAGTATTTT. Amino acid sequence: CASAGQYF.